Listed below are T cell receptor beta chains from one sample, sequenced in a study of shared clonotypes between healthy human individuals. Using immunoSEQ multiplex PCR, the repertoire was profiled, and TCRdb retains in-frame clones only, with some absent. This sample yields 2,500,000 or so clones, of which under 95% are seen a single time; 0.36% belongs to the top ten. Sequences were obtained from naive CD4+ T cells from PBMCs. Receptors were obtained from a man aged 18 to 29 in good health. Some clones in this sample may be carry-over from other donors' samples. CDR3s leave out the opening cysteine and the closing phenylalanine or tryptophan. Rows may omit the clone size; those that give it use once, few, many or a size class.

V gene: TRBV5-1
CDR3 length: 13
clone size: .
CDR3 protein: ASSMTGVSNTEAF

V gene: TRBV5-1
CDR3 length: 13
clone size: .
CDR3 protein: ASSNQGVNTGELF

V gene: TRBV28
CDR3 length: 12
clone size: .
CDR3 protein: ASSLGGNTGELF

V gene: TRBV2
CDR3 length: 9
clone size: .
CDR3 protein: ASTVTGELF

V gene: TRBV5-1
CDR3 length: 15
clone size: .
CDR3 protein: ASSLSAGGPLYNEQF

V gene: TRBV7-3
CDR3 length: 11
clone size: .
CDR3 protein: ASSSDREETQY

V gene: TRBV28
CDR3 length: 14
clone size: .
CDR3 protein: ASSLGGTMAYNEQF

V gene: TRBV6-5
CDR3 length: 12
clone size: .
CDR3 protein: ASSRTGIRGGYT

V gene: TRBV6-6
CDR3 length: 14
clone size: .
CDR3 protein: ASSYAAGQGGNEQF

V gene: TRBV5-6
CDR3 length: 12
clone size: .
CDR3 protein: ASSVDPRDEKLF

V gene: TRBV5-1
CDR3 length: 15
clone size: .
CDR3 protein: ASSFSDRGRGSSEAF

V gene: TRBV4-1
CDR3 length: 15
clone size: .
CDR3 protein: ASSQPLRSRGPGELF

V gene: TRBV7-7
CDR3 length: 11
clone size: .
CDR3 protein: ASSSQGTEEQF

V gene: TRBV7-2
CDR3 length: 14
clone size: .
CDR3 protein: ASSRDRNSGANVLT

V gene: TRBV9
CDR3 length: 12
clone size: .
CDR3 protein: ASSSGPVAQPQH

V gene: TRBV5-1
CDR3 length: 13
clone size: .
CDR3 protein: ASSLGTGSGETQY

V gene: TRBV27
CDR3 length: 11
clone size: once
CDR3 protein: ASSGTPRETQY

V gene: TRBV18
CDR3 length: 11
clone size: .
CDR3 protein: ASSLLRGDEQF

V gene: TRBV7-8
CDR3 length: 10
clone size: .
CDR3 protein: ASSLALQGQI

V gene: TRBV28
CDR3 length: 10
clone size: .
CDR3 protein: ASRGGRNEQF

V gene: TRBV6-6
CDR3 length: 11
clone size: .
CDR3 protein: ATGLAGLGEQF

V gene: TRBV5-1
CDR3 length: 13
clone size: once
CDR3 protein: ASSLGLGNTGELF

V gene: TRBV30
CDR3 length: 12
clone size: few
CDR3 protein: AWSVFTVATEAF

V gene: TRBV5-1
CDR3 length: 14
clone size: .
CDR3 protein: ASSLADPSSYNEQF

V gene: TRBV6-5
CDR3 length: 11
clone size: .
CDR3 protein: ASRQDSYNEQF

V gene: TRBV5-1
CDR3 length: 11
clone size: once
CDR3 protein: ASSVGRIYEQY

V gene: TRBV6-5
CDR3 length: 14
clone size: .
CDR3 protein: ASSSPGRGSYNEQF